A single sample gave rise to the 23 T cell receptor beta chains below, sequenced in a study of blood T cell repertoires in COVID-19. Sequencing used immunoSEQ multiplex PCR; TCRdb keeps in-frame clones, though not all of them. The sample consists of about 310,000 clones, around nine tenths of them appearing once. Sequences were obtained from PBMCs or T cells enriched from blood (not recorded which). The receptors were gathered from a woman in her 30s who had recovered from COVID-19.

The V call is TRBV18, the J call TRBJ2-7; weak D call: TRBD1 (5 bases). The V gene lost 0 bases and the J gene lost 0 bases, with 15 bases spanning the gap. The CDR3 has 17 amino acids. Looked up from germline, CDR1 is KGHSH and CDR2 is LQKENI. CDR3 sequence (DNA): TGTGCCAGCTCACCACCAGGGTTTGACGACAGCTCCTACGAGCAGTACTTC. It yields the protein CASSPPGFDDSSYEQYF.

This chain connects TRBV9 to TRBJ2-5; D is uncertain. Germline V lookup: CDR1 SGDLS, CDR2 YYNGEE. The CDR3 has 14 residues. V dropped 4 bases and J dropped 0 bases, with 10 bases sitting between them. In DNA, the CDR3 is TGTGCCAGCAGCCCCGCAGACTACCAAGAGACCCAGTACTTC. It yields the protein CASSPADYQETQYF.

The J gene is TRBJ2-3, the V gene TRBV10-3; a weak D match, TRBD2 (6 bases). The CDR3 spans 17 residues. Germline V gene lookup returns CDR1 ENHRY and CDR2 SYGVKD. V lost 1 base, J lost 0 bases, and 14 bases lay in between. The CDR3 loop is CAISELVMAGSTDTQYF. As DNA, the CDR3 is TGTGCCATCAGTGAGTTAGTAATGGCGGGAAGCACAGATACGCAGTATTTT.

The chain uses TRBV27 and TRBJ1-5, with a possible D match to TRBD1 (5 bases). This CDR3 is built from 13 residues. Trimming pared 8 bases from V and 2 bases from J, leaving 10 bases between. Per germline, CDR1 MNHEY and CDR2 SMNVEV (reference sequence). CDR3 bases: TGTGCCAGCGGTACAGGTCGCAATCAGCCCCAGCATTTT. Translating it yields CASGTGRNQPQHF.

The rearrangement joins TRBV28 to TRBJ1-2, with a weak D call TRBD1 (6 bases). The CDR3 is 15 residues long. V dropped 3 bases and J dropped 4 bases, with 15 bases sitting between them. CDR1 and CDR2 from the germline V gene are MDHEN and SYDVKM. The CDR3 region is CASSLGNRVVYGYTF. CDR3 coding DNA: TGTGCCAGCAGTTTGGGTAACAGGGTGGTCTATGGCTACACCTTC.

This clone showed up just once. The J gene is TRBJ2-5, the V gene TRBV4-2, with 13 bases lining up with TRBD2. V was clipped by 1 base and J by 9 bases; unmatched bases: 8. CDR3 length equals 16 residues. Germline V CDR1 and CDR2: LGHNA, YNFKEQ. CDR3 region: CASSQGTSGGVSAQYF. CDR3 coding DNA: TGTGCCAGCAGCCAAGGCACTAGCGGGGGGGTGTCGGCCCAGTACTTC.

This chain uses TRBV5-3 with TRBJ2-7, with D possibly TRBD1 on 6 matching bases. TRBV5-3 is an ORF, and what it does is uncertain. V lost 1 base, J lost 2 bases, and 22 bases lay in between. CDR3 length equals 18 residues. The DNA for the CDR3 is TGTGCCAGAAGCTTGCTCCAGAAAGGGGGTCGACCTACCTACGAGCAGTACTTC. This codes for CARSLLQKGGRPTYEQYF.

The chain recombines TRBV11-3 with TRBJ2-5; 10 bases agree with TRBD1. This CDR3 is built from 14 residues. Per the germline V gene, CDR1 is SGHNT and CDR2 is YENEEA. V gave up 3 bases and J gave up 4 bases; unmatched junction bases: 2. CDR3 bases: TGTGCCAGCAGCTTGGGGACAGGGGCAGAGACCCAGTACTTC. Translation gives CASSLGTGAETQYF.

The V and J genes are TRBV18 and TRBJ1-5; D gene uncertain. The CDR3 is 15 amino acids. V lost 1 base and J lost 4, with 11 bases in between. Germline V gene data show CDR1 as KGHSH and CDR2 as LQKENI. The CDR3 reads CASSPRGRRNQPQHF. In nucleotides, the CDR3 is TGTGCCAGCTCACCACGAGGGCGAAGGAATCAGCCCCAGCATTTT.

CDR3 nucleotides: TGTGCCAGCATATCGCCACTCGGGGTGAACACTGAAGCTTTCTTT. This translates into CASISPLGVNTEAFF. V gene TRBV2 combines with J gene TRBJ1-1; D not resolved. The V end was cut by 7 bases, the J end by 0 bases, with 15 bases between. CDR1 is SNHLY, CDR2 FYNNEI, per germline. The CDR3 extends over 15 amino acids.

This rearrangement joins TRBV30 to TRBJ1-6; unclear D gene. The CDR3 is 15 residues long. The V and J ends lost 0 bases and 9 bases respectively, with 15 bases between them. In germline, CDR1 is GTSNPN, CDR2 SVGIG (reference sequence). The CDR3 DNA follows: TGTGCCTGGAGTGTATCGTTGTTTGAGGGTTCACCCCTCCACTTT. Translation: CAWSVSLFEGSPLHF.

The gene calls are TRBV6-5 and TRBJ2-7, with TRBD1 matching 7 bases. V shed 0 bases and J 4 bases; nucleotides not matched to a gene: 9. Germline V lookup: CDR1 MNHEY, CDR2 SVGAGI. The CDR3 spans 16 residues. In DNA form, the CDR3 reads TGTGCCAGCAGTTACTCGAGTCTCCAGGGGGTTTACGAGCAGTACTTC. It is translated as CASSYSSLQGVYEQYF.

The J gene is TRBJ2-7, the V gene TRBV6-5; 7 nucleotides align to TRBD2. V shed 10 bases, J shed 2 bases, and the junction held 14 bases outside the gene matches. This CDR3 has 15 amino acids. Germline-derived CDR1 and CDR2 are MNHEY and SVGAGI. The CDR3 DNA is TGTGCCACCGCCTCGGGGGGAGGAGTGGCCTACGAGCAGTACTTC. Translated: CATASGGGVAYEQYF.

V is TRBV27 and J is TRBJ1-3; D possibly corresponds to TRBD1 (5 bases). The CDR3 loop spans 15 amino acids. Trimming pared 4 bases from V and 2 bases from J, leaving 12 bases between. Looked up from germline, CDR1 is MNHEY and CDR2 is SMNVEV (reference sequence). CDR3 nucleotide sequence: TGTGCCAGCAGTTGGAGGGGTCTACCTGGAAACACCATATATTTT. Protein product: CASSWRGLPGNTIYF.

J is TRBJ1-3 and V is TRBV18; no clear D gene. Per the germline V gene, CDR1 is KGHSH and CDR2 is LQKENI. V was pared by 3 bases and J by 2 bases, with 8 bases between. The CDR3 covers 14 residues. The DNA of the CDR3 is TGTGCCAGCTCACCGTCCGGTCCTGGAAACACCATATATTTT. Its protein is CASSPSGPGNTIYF. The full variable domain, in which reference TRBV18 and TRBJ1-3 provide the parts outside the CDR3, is NAGVMQNPRHLVRRRGQEARLRCSPMKGHSHVYWYRQLPEEGLKFMVYLQKENIIDESGMPKERFSAEFPKEGPSILRIQQVVRGDSAAYFCASSPSGPGNTIYFGEGSWLTVV.

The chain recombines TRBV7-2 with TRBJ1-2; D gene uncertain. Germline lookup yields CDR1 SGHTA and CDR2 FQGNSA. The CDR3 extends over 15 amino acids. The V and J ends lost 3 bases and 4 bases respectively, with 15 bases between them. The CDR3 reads CASSFSVEVSYGYTF. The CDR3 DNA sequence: TGTGCCAGCAGCTTCTCTGTAGAGGTTTCCTATGGCTACACCTTC.

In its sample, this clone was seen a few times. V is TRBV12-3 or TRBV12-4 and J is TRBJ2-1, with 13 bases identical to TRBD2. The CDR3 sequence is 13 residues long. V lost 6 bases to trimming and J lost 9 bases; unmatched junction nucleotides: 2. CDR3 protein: CASSGTSGTEQFF. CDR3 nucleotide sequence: TGTGCCAGCAGCGGGACTAGCGGGACTGAGCAGTTCTTC.

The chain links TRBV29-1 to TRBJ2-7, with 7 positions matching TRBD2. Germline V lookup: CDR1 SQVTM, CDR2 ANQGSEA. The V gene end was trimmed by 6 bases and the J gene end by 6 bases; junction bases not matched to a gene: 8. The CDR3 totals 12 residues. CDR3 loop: CSVGTGGSEQYF. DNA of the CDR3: TGCAGCGTGGGGACCGGGGGGTCCGAGCAGTACTTC.

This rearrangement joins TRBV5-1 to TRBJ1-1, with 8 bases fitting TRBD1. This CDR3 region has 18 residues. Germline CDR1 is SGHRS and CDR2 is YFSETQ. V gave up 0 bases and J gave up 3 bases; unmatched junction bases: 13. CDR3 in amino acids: CASSLGVRDRLFDTEAFF. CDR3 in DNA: TGCGCCAGCAGCTTGGGGGTCCGGGACAGGCTTTTTGACACTGAAGCTTTCTTT.

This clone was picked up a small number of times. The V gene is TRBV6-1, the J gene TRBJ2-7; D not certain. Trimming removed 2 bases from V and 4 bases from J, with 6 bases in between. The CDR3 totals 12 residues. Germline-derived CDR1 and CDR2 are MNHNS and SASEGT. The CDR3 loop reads CASSESGYEQYF. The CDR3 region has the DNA TGTGCCAGCAGTGAATCCGGTTACGAGCAGTACTTC.

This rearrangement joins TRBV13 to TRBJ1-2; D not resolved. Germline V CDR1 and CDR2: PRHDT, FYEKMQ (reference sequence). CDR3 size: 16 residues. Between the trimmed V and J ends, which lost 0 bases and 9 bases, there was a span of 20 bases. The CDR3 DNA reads TGTGCCAGCAGCTTAGGACGTTTCACCGAGCGAGATAGCTACACCTTC. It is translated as CASSLGRFTERDSYTF.

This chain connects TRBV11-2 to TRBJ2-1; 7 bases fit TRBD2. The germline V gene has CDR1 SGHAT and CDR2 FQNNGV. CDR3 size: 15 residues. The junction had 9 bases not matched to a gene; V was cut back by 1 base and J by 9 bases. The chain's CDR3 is CASSLVAGVIGEQFF. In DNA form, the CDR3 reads TGTGCCAGCAGCTTAGTCGCGGGAGTTATTGGTGAGCAGTTCTTC. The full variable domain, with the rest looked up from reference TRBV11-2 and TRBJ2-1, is EAGVAQSPRYKIIEKRQSVAFWCNPISGHATLYWYQQILGQGPKLLIQFQNNGVVDDSQLPKDRFSAERLKGVDSTLKIQPAKLEDSAVYLCASSLVAGVIGEQFFGPGTRLTVL.

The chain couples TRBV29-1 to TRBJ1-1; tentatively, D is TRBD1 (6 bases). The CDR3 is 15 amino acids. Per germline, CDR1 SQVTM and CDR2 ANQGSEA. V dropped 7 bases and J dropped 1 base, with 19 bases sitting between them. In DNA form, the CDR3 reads TGCAGCGCTTACCCGCTCGACAGGAAGAACACTGAAGCTTTCTTT. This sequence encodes CSAYPLDRKNTEAFF.